The clone carrying this T cell receptor beta chain appeared many times. Its antigen remains unidentified. These data belong to a study of early T cells in non-severe SARS-CoV-2 infection. In the study overall: From unsorted whole blood, bulk RNA was sequenced, and the chains remained unpaired. Study outcomes and limitations: VDJdb-based annotation leaned toward anti-spike CD8 responses and missed private and CD4 specificities.

Attachment of unique molecular identifiers was made to individual cDNA molecules. A single record per CDR3 protein comes from TCRdb applying MiXCR to the 5' RACE reads. The table records some 57,000 distinct CDR3 sequences, over 9.5% of them present only once. The CDR3 extends over 15 amino acids. The germline gives CDR1 SGDLS, CDR2 YYNGEE. The V and J ends lost 4 bases and 1 base respectively, with 11 bases between them. Sequenced sample: whole blood. This TCR was recovered from an adult who was a healthcare worker with PCR-confirmed SARS-CoV-2 infection or an uninfected control (not recorded which). V and J are TRBV9 and TRBJ1-4; D is undetermined. The CDR3 bases are TGTGCCAGCAGCCAATTGGTGGGAACTAATGAAAAACTGTTTTTT. Encoded protein: CASSQLVGTNEKLFF.